This is a list of T cell receptor beta chains from one sample in a study of patients and donors after allogeneic stem cell transplantation. Each CDR3 protein is one row after TCRdb ran MiXCR on the RT-PCR reads. This sample has roughly 230,000 distinct CDR3 sequences; 13% to 15% occur once, and the top ten carry roughly 11%. The sample taken for sequencing was blood, either unsorted or a sorted T cell fraction (not recorded which). The receptors come from a human donor who was either an allogeneic HSCT recipient or a stem cell or donor lymphocyte infusion donor (not recorded which). It is not recorded whose cells these are; they may come from a transplant donor. Both conserved end residues are part of each CDR3. Fields, in order: J gene, V gene, D gene, clone size, CDR3 DNA, CDR3 protein. The D gene is left open where the match is weak. Where a row states a size, it is once, few, many or the class of an expanded clone; other rows omit it.

>TRBJ2-1|TRBV5-6|-|-
TGTGCCAGCAGTTCCCTGTTTCAGAGAAATGAGCAGTTCTTC
CASSSLFQRNEQFF
>TRBJ2-3|TRBV4-3|-|many
TGCGCCAGCAGCCTTGCGATGGCAGATACGCAGTATTTT
CASSLAMADTQYF
>TRBJ1-1|TRBV12-3/TRBV12-4|TRBD1|-
TGTGCCAGCACAATACAGGGGCGCAACACTGAAGCTTTCTTT
CASTIQGRNTEAFF
>TRBJ1-3|TRBV7-2|-|many
TGTGCCAGCAGCTTATCGGCACTGGGGGACACCATATATTTT
CASSLSALGDTIYF
>TRBJ2-7|TRBV9|TRBD1|-
TGTGCCAGCAGCGTAGGGGACAGCCTTCCCTACGAGCAGTACTTC
CASSVGDSLPYEQYF
>TRBJ2-7|TRBV5-1|TRBD1|-
TGCGCCAGCAGCCAGGGACAGGCGAGCTCCTACGAGCAGTACTTC
CASSQGQASSYEQYF
>TRBJ2-3|TRBV7-2|-|many
TGTGCCAGCAGCTTAGCGTTGGGAACAGGAGCCACAGATACGCAGTATTTT
CASSLALGTGATDTQYF
>TRBJ2-3|TRBV18|-|-
TGTGCCAGCTCACCACAGGGGGGAAGGGGCACAGATACGCAGTATTTT
CASSPQGGRGTDTQYF
>TRBJ2-5|TRBV5-1|TRBD1|-
TGCGCCAGCAACCCCGGACAGGGGGCTGGGGAGACCCAGTACTTC
CASNPGQGAGETQYF
>TRBJ2-3|TRBV20-1|TRBD2|once
TGCAGTGCTCCGACTAGCGGGGGGGCTCGGACAGATACGCAGTATTTT
CSAPTSGGARTDTQYF
>TRBJ2-5|TRBV5-1|TRBD1|few
TGCGCCAGCAGCCACCGGCGGACAGGGGCGGAGGAGACCCAGTACTTC
CASSHRRTGAEETQYF
>TRBJ2-5|TRBV5-1|-|few
TGCGCCAGCAGCTTGGGGGACTTCCAAGAGACCCAGTACTTC
CASSLGDFQETQYF
>TRBJ2-7|TRBV7-8|-|few
TGTGCCAGCAGCTTAAACCAGTATTCGTACGAGCAGTACTTC
CASSLNQYSYEQYF
>TRBJ1-2|TRBV2|TRBD1|once
TGTGCCGGCGGGCGGGACAGGGGGTCCTATGGCTACACCTTC
CAGGRDRGSYGYTF
>TRBJ2-7|TRBV20-1|TRBD2|few
TGCAGTGCTTGGGCAGGAGCGGGAGTGTTTGACGAGCAGTACTTC
CSAWAGAGVFDEQYF
>TRBJ1-1|TRBV7-2|-|few
TGTGCCAGCAGCCCCGGAGGCGCCAGGGTGGGGCCGGCTTTCTTT
CASSPGGARVGPAFF
>TRBJ2-1|TRBV7-2|TRBD2|many
TGTGCCAGCAGCGTAGCTAGCGGGAGTAGAGTGGATGAGCAGTTCTTC
CASSVASGSRVDEQFF
>TRBJ2-7|TRBV5-5|-|-
TGTGCCAGCAGCTTGGGGGGGAGTCTTGGGTACGAGCAGTACTTC
CASSLGGSLGYEQYF
>TRBJ2-1|TRBV13|-|few
TGTGCCAGCAGCTTAGGCGGGCTAGCGACCAATGAGCAGTTCTTC
CASSLGGLATNEQFF
>TRBJ2-1|TRBV11-2|-|-
TGTGCCAGCAGACTAGCAGTAAACTCCTACAATGAGCAGTTCTTC
CASRLAVNSYNEQFF
>TRBJ2-1|TRBV3-1|TRBD2|many
TGTGCCAGCAGCTTAGCGGGAGGAGGGCACAATGAGCAGTTCTTC
CASSLAGGGHNEQFF
>TRBJ1-5|TRBV28|TRBD1|many
TGTGCCAGCAGTTTTTGGAGCCTCGGGACAGACTATGATCAGCCCCAGCATTTT
CASSFWSLGTDYDQPQHF
>TRBJ2-4|TRBV9|-|few
TGTGCCAGCAGCGTGGGGGTAAAAAACATTCAGTACTTC
CASSVGVKNIQYF
>TRBJ1-3|TRBV19|-|-
TGTGCCAGTAGCTTATCGGTATCTGGAAACACCATATATTTT
CASSLSVSGNTIYF
>TRBJ2-5|TRBV7-2|TRBD1|few
TGTGCCAGCAGCCCAGGGACAGGGTTCAGCCTAAAAGAGACCCAGTACTTC
CASSPGTGFSLKETQYF
>TRBJ2-7|TRBV20-1|-|few
TGCAGTGCTAGGGACGGACATCTACTCTACGAGCAGTACTTC
CSARDGHLLYEQYF
>TRBJ2-7|TRBV10-3|-|-
TGTGCCATCAGTTCCGGACAGTTCGACGAGCAGTACTTC
CAISSGQFDEQYF
>TRBJ1-2|TRBV27|TRBD1|few
TGTGCCAGCAGTAGACAGGGGAATGGCTACACCTTC
CASSRQGNGYTF
>TRBJ2-3|TRBV5-1|-|many
TGCGCCAGCAGCCCAACAGGGGGGGGCACAGATACGCAGTATTTT
CASSPTGGGTDTQYF
>TRBJ1-1|TRBV29-1|TRBD1|many
TGCAGCGTCCGGACAGGGGGAACTGAAGCTTTCTTT
CSVRTGGTEAFF
>TRBJ1-6|TRBV11-3|-|-
TGTGCCAGCAGCTTAGATCAGAGTTCACCCCTCCACTTT
CASSLDQSSPLHF
>TRBJ2-3|TRBV5-4|TRBD1|many
TGTGCCAGCAGCTTGTCCGACAGGGCCTCCACAGATACGCAGTATTTT
CASSLSDRASTDTQYF
>TRBJ1-5|TRBV7-2|-|few
TGTGCCAGCAGCTTAGACGGACGGTATCAGCCCCAGCATTTT
CASSLDGRYQPQHF
>TRBJ1-1|TRBV9|-|few
TGTGCCAGCAGCCCGGGGAGAATGGTAAACACTGAAGCTTTCTTT
CASSPGRMVNTEAFF
>TRBJ2-1|TRBV30|TRBD2|few
TGTGCCAGCGGGGGGTACAATGAGCAGTTCTTC
CASGGYNEQFF
>TRBJ2-2|TRBV5-1|TRBD1|few
TGCGCCAGCAGCTTAGTGACAGGGGCTAACACCGGGGAGCTGTTTTTT
CASSLVTGANTGELFF
>TRBJ2-2|TRBV6-1|-|-
TGTGCCAGCAGTGCCCCCGGGGAGCTGTTTTTT
CASSAPGELFF
>TRBJ2-1|TRBV12-3/TRBV12-4|-|many
TGTGCCAGCAGTTTGAGGGGGTTGGGAGGGCCCAATGAGCAGTTCTTC
CASSLRGLGGPNEQFF
>TRBJ2-3|TRBV7-9|TRBD2|few
TGTGCCAGCAGCTTAACCGGGAGGGCCGAAGATACGCAGTATTTT
CASSLTGRAEDTQYF
>TRBJ2-7|TRBV6-5|-|-
TGTGCCAGCAGTTACCCTAAGACAGGAATAGAGTACTTC
CASSYPKTGIEYF
>TRBJ2-3|TRBV25-1|-|few
TGTGCCAGCAGTGATTCAGGACCCAGGGGATGGTATACGCAGTATTTT
CASSDSGPRGWYTQYF
>TRBJ2-3|TRBV6-1|TRBD2|many
TGTGCCAGCAACCTAGCGGGCACAGATACGCAGTATTTT
CASNLAGTDTQYF
>TRBJ2-5|TRBV20-1|-|-
TGCAGTGCTAGAGATGTTGCTAGCTTACCGGAAGAGACCCAGTACTTC
CSARDVASLPEETQYF
>TRBJ2-6|TRBV4-1|-|many
TGCGCCAGCATCCCTGGGGCCAACGTCCTGACTTTC
CASIPGANVLTF
>TRBJ2-7|TRBV14|-|many
TGTGCCAGCAGCCCTCCAGGGGTCGGTTGGAGGTTGTACGAGCAGTACTTC
CASSPPGVGWRLYEQYF
>TRBJ1-2|TRBV7-2|-|few
TGTGCCAGCAGCTTAATGGAGAGGTTAGCCTACACCTTC
CASSLMERLAYTF
>TRBJ2-1|TRBV5-1|TRBD1|many
TGCGCCAGCAGCTTGAGGACAGGAGACAACAATGAGCAGTTCTTC
CASSLRTGDNNEQFF
>TRBJ2-7|TRBV6-4|-|-
TGTGCCAGCAGTGACTCGGAGGAGAGCTCCTACGAGCAGTACTTC
CASSDSEESSYEQYF
>TRBJ1-1|TRBV5-1|TRBD1|few
TGCGCCAGCAGCTTGAACAGGGGGGCTGCCGACATGAACACTGAAGCTTTCTTT
CASSLNRGAADMNTEAFF
>TRBJ2-2|TRBV27|-|many
TGTGCCAGCAGTTTACCCACCGGGGAGCTGTTTTTT
CASSLPTGELFF
>TRBJ2-7|TRBV9|-|few
TGTGCCAGCAGCGTAGGACGGGACGAGCAGTACTTC
CASSVGRDEQYF
>TRBJ2-7|TRBV25-1|-|few
TGTGCCAGCAGGGGGAGCGAATCCTACGAGCAGTACTTC
CASRGSESYEQYF
>TRBJ2-5|TRBV7-3|-|few
TGTGCCAGCAGCTTAACGGGGGCGGGGCGCCGGGAGACCCAGTACTTC
CASSLTGAGRRETQYF
>TRBJ2-5|TRBV5-4|TRBD2|many
TGTGCCAGCACCCGTGGGGGTAGCGGGGGGCAAGAGACCCAGTACTTC
CASTRGGSGGQETQYF
>TRBJ1-2|TRBV3-1|-|-
TGTGCCAGCAGCTGGGGCAACGGCTACACCTTC
CASSWGNGYTF